This section outlines one T cell receptor beta chain sequence together with its context. Its specificity is not known. The source of the PBMCs was over 8.5 ml of fresh peripheral blood. V was pared by 3 bases and J by 1 base, with 10 bases of the junction left unmatched. CDR3 length: 16 amino acids. CDR1 is GTSNPN and CDR2 is SVGIG in the germline V gene (reference sequence). This sample was included in a study of T cells in Graves' hyperthyroidism and ophthalmopathy. Study background: Specimen type is peripheral blood, collected at initial diagnosis prior to any treatment. General study points: Within blood appeared most thyroid clonotypes that had expanded above 0.001. Model output signaled ophthalmopathy a median roughly 6.5 months ahead of onset.

The source material, RNA transcripts, was used to amplify TCR beta CDR3 regions. HTBI primers were used for first-round RT-PCR of the TCR CDR3. TCRdb re-derived calls from the multiplex PCR reads in MiXCR, one entry per CDR3 protein. The table lists 500,000 or so distinct CDR3 sequences, 17% of them singletons. The sample taken for sequencing was blood. This chain connects TRBV30 to TRBJ2-7, with 9 bases identical to TRBD1. The clonotype originates from a woman between 18 and 30 years old with Graves' ophthalmopathy. CDR3 region: CAWSVSTGTGSYEQYF. The CDR3, as DNA: TGTGCCTGGAGCGTGTCAACTGGGACAGGGTCCTACGAGCAGTACTTC.